This TCR beta chain derives from a study of T cells after yellow fever vaccination. Study-wide results and limits: Once the booster was given, most primary-vaccination clones reappeared, at 95% to 98% for CD4 and around 90% for CD8. Clonotype sharing between CD4 and CD8 compartments was small.

TCRdb redid the calling of the 5' RACE reads with MiXCR, one entry per CDR3 protein. The sample yields hundreds of thousands of distinct CDR3 sequences, 15% to 20% seen once. This clonotype appeared a single time. No antigen is known for it. The specimen was PBMCs, collected before the yellow fever booster vaccination. This TCR was sampled from a man aged 18 to 29 who received the YFV17D yellow fever vaccine.

CDR3 loop: CASSRGGPEAFF. The CDR3 bases are TGTGCCAGCAGTCGTGGGGGCCCTGAAGCTTTCTTT. This chain connects TRBV7-2 to TRBJ1-1; D may be TRBD1 (6 bases). V lost 6 bases and J 6 bases, leaving 11 bases between the germline ends. The CDR3 contains 12 residues. Germline assignment: CDR1 SGHTA and CDR2 FQGNSA.